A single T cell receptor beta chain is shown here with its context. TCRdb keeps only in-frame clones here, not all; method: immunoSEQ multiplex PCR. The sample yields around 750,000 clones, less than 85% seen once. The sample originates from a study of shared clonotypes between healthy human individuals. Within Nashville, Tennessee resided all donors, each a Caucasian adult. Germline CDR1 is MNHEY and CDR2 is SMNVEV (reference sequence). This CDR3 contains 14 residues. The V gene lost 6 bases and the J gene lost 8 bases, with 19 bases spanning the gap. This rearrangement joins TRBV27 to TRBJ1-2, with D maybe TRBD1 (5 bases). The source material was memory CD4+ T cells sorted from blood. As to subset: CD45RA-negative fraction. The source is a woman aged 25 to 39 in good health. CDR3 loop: CASSRGLSLPGYTF. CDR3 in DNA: TGTGCCAGCAGCCGGGGGTTGTCGCTGCCCGGCTACACCTTC.